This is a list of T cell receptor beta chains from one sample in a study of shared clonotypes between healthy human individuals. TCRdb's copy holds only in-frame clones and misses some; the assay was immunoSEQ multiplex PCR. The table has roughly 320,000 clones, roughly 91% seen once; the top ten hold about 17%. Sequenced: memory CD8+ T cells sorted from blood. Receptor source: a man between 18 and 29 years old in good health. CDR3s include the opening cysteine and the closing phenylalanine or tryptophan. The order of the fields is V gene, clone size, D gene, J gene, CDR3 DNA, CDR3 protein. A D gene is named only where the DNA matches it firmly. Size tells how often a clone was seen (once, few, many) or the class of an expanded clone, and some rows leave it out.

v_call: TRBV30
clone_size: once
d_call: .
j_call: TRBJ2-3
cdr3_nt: TGTGCCTCCCTCGGTCAGGCTACAGATACGCAGTATTTT
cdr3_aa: CASLGQATDTQYF

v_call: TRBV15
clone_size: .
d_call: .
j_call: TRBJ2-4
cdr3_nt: TGTGCCACCAGCAGAGCGGACTCGGGGCCAAAAAACATTCAGTACTTC
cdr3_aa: CATSRADSGPKNIQYF

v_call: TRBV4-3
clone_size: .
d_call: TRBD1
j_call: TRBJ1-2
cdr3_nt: TGCGCCAGCAGCCATCCGGGACAGGGGGACGGCTACACCTTC
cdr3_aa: CASSHPGQGDGYTF

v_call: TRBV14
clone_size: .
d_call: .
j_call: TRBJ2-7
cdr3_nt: TGTGCCAGCAGCCGTGGGACACCTTCGTCGCGGCAGTACTTC
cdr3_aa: CASSRGTPSSRQYF

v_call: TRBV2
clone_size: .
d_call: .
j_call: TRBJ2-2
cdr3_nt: TGTGCCAGCGATAACCTCCGGGACGGACACCGCGGGGAGCTGTTTTTT
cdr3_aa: CASDNLRDGHRGELFF

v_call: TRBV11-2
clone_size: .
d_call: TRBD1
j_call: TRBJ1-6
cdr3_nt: TGTGCCAGCAGCTTAGCGACAGGGTGGGGAGCGGGTTCACCCCTCCACTTT
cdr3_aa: CASSLATGWGAGSPLHF

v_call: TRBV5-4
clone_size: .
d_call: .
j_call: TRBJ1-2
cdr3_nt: TGTGCCAGCAGCTTAGGTAGGGTCGGTCGTGGCTACACCTTC
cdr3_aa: CASSLGRVGRGYTF

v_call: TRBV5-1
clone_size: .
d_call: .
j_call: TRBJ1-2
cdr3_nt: TGCGCCAGCAGCCTCCTCGGCAGGGTGTCAGGCTACACCTTC
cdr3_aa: CASSLLGRVSGYTF

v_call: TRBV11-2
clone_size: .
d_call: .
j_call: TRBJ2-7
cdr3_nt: TGTGCCAGCAGCTTAAACTGGGAGCAGTACTTC
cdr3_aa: CASSLNWEQYF

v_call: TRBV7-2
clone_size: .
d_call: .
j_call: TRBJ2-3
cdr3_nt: TGTGCCAGCAGCAGAGGGTGTGGGGTCTGCGTAGATACGCAGTATTTT
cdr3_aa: CASSRGCGVCVDTQYF

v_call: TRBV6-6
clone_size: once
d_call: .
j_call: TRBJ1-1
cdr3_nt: TGTGCCAGCAGTTCGAGCCAGGGCGGTGTGAACACTGAAGCTTTCTTT
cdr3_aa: CASSSSQGGVNTEAFF

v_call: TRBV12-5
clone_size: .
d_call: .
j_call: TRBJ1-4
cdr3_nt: TGTGCTAGTGGTTTGGCGTCCACTGATAATGAAAAACTGTTTTTT
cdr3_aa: CASGLASTDNEKLFF

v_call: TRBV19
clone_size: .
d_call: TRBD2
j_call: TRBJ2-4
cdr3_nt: TGTGCCAGTAGTCCCCGACTAGCGGGAGTGGGGTACATTCAGTACTTC
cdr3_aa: CASSPRLAGVGYIQYF

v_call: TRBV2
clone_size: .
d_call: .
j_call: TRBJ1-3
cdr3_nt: TGTGCCAGCAGTCTTGAACCATGGGTTGGAAACACCATATATTTT
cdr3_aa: CASSLEPWVGNTIYF

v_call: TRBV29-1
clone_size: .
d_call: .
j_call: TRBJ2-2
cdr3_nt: TGCAGCGTGAGTAGGGACAACACCGGGGAGCTGTTTTTT
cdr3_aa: CSVSRDNTGELFF

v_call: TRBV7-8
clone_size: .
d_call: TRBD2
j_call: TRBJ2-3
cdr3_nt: TGTGCCAGCAGCCTAGGACTAGCGGGAGGGTACCCAGATACGCAGTATTTT
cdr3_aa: CASSLGLAGGYPDTQYF

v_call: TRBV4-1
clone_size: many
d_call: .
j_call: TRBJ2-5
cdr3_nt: TGCGCCAGCAGCCAAGGGGGCGAGGGAGAGATCCAAGAGACCCAGTACTTC
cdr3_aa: CASSQGGEGEIQETQYF

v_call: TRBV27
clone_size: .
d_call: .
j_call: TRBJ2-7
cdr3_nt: TGTGCCACCCGCCTTGGAAGCTCCTACGAGCAGTACTTC
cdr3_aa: CATRLGSSYEQYF

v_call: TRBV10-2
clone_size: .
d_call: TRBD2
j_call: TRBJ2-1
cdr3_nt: TGCGCCAGCAGTGTCGAAGCGGGAGGGCGTAATGAGCAGTTCTTC
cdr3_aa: CASSVEAGGRNEQFF

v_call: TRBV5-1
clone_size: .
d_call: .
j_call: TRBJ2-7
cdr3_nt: TGCGCCAGCAGCTTGGTGTCAGGGCACGAGCAGTACTTC
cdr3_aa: CASSLVSGHEQYF

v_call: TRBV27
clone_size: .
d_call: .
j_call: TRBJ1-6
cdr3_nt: TGTGCCAGCAGGGTCGCCGGTTCTAATTCACCCCTCCACTTT
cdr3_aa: CASRVAGSNSPLHF

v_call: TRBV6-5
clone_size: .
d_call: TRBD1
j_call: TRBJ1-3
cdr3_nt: TGTGCCAGCAGTGCCGGGACAGGTGGAAACACCATATATTTT
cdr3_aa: CASSAGTGGNTIYF

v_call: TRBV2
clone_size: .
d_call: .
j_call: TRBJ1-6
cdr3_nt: TGTGCCAGCAGTGACAGGGAACGGGGTTTTACACCCCTCCACTTT
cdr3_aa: CASSDRERGFTPLHF

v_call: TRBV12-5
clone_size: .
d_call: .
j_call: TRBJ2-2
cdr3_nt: TGTGCTAGTGGTTTAATCACCGGGGAGCTGTTTTTT
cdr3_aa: CASGLITGELFF

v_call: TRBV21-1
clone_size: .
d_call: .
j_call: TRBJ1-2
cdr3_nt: TGTGCCAGCGGAAAGGGCTACACCTTC
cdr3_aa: CASGKGYTF

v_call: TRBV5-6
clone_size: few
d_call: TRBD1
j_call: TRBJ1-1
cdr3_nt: TGTGCCAGCAGCGGGGGACAGGGTGATATCACTGAAGCTTTCTTT
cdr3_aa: CASSGGQGDITEAFF

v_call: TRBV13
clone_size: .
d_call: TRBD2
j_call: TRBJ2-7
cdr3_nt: TGTGCCAGCAGCTGGGGACTAGCGGGAGGACTCTACGAGCAGTACTTC
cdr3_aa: CASSWGLAGGLYEQYF

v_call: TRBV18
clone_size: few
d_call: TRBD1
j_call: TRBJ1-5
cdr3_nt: TGTGCCAGCTCACCGACAGGGGAAGGCAATCAGCCCCAGCATTTT
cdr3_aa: CASSPTGEGNQPQHF

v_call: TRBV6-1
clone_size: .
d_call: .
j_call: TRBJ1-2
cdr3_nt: TGTGCCAGCAGTGAAGCGGCAGGGGTGGGCTTAAGCTATGGCTACACCTTC
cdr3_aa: CASSEAAGVGLSYGYTF

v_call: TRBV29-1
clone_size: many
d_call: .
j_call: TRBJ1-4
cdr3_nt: TGCAGCGTCGGGGATCAGGAAAAACTGTTTTTT
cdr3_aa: CSVGDQEKLFF

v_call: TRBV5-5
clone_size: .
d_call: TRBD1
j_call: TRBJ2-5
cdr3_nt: TGTGCCAGCAGCCTAGGGACAGTGGGACAAGAGACCCAGTACTTC
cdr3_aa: CASSLGTVGQETQYF

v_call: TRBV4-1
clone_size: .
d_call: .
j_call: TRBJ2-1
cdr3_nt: TGCGCCAGCAGCCAAGGATACAGGGGGAGGGCCTACAATGAGCAGTTCTTC
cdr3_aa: CASSQGYRGRAYNEQFF

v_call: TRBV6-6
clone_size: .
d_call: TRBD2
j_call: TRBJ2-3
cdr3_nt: TGTGCCACCGGGGGTGCGGGAGAACCAGATACGCAGTATTTT
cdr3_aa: CATGGAGEPDTQYF

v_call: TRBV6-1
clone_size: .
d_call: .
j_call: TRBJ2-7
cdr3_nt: TGTGCCAGCAGTTGGGGACCGATATCGGACGAGCAGTACTTC
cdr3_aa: CASSWGPISDEQYF

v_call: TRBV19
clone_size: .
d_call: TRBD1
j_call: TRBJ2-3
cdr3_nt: TGTGCCAGTAGCTATACAGGGGAAACAGATACGCAGTATTTT
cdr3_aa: CASSYTGETDTQYF

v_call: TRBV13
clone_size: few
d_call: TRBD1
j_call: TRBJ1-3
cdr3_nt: TGTGCCAGCAGTTTGGGACAGGGGGGAGACACCATATATTTT
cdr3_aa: CASSLGQGGDTIYF

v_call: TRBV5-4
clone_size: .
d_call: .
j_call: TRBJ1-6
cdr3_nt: TGTGCCAGCAGCCCCACAGCGAGCTCCTATAATTCACCCCTCCACTTT
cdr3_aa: CASSPTASSYNSPLHF

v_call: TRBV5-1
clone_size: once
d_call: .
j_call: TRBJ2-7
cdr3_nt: TGCGCCAGCAGCTTGGGGCCAGGGGACTACTCCTACGAGCAGTACTTC
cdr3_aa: CASSLGPGDYSYEQYF

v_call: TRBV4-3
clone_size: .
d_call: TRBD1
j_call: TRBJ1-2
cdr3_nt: TGCGCCAGCAGCCAAGGACAGGGGGCAAACTATGGCTACACCTTC
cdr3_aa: CASSQGQGANYGYTF

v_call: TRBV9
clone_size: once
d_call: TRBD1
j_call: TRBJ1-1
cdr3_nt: TGTGCCAGCAGCGTAGGGGACAGGGATTCGGAAGCTTTCTTT
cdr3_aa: CASSVGDRDSEAFF

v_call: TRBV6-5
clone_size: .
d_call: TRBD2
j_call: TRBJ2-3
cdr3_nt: TGTGCCAGCAGTTACGCTCCGGGACTAACCATAGATACGCAGTATTTT
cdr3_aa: CASSYAPGLTIDTQYF

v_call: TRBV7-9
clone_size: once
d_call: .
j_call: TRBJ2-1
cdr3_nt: TGTGCCAGCAGCCCAGCGGGCCAGGGTGCTTATAGTGGGAATGAGCAGTTCTTC
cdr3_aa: CASSPAGQGAYSGNEQFF

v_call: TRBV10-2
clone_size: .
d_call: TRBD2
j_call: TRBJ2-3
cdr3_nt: TGCGCCAGCAGTGATAGCGGGGTAGGGGATACGCAGTATTTT
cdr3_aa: CASSDSGVGDTQYF

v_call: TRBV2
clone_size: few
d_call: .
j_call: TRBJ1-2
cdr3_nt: TGTGCCAGCAGTGAACGGGGAGTCTATGGCTACACCTTC
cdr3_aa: CASSERGVYGYTF